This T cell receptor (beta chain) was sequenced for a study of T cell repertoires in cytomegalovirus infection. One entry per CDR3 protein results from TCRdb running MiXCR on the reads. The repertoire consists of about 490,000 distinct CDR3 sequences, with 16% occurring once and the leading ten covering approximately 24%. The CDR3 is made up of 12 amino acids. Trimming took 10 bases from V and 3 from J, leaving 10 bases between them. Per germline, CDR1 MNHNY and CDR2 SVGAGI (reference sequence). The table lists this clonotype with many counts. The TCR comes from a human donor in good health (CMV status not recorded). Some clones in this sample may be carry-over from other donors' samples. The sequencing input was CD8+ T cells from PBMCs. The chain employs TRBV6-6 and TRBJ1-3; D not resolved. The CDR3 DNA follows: TGTGCCACCCGACGGGATGGAAACACCATATATTTT. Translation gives CATRRDGNTIYF.